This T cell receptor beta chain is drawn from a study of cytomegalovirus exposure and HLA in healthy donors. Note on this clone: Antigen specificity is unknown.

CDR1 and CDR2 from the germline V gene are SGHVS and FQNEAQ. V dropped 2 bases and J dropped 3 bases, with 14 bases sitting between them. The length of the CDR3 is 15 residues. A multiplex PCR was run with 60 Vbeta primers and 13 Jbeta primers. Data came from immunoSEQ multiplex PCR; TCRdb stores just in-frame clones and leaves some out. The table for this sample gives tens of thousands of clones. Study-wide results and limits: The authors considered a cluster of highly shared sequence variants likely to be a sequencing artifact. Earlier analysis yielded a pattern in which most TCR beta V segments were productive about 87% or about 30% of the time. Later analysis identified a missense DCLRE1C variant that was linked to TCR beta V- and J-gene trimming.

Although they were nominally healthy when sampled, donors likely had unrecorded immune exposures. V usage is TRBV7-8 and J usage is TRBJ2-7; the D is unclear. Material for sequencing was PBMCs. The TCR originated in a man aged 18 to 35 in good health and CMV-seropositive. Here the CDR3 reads CASSLKDLKGYEQYF. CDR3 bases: TGTGCCAGCAGCTTAAAAGACTTAAAAGGCTACGAGCAGTACTTC.